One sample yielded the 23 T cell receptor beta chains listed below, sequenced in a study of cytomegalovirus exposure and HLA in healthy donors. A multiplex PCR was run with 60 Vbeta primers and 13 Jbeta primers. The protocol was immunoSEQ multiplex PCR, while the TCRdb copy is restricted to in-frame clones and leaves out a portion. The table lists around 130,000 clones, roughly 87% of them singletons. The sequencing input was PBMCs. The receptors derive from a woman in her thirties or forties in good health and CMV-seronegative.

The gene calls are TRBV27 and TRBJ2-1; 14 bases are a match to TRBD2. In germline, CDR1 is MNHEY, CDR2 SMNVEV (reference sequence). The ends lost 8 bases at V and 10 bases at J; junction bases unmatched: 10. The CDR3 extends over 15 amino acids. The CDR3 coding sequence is TGTGCCAGCCATGGGACTAGCGGGAGCATAGGGGAGCAGTTCTTC. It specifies CASHGTSGSIGEQFF.

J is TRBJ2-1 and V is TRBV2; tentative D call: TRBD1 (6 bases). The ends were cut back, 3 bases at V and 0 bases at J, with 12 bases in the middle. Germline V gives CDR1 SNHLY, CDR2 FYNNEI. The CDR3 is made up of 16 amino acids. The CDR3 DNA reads TGTGCCAGCAGTGACTTGGACAGCTTCTCCTACAATGAGCAGTTCTTC. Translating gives CASSDLDSFSYNEQFF.

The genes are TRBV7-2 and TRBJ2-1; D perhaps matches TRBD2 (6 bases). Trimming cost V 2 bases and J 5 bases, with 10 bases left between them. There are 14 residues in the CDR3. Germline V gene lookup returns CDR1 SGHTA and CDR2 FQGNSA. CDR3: CASSLRWGDNEQFF. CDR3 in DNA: TGTGCCAGCAGCTTAAGGTGGGGGGACAATGAGCAGTTCTTC.

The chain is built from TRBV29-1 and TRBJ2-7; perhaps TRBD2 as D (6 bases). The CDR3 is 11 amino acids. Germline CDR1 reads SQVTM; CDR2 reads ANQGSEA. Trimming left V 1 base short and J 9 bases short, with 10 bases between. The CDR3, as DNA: TGCAGCGTTGAAGGGGGGGAGACGCAGTACTTC. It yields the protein CSVEGGETQYF.

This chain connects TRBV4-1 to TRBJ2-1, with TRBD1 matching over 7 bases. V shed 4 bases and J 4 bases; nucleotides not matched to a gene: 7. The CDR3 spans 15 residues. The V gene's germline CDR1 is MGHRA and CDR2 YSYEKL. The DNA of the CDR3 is TGCGCCAGCAGCCTGGGACAGTCCTTTTACAATGAGCAGTTCTTC. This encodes CASSLGQSFYNEQFF.

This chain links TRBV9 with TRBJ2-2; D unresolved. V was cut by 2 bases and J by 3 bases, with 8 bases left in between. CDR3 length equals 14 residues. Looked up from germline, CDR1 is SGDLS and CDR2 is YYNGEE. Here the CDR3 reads CASSVTPDTGELFF. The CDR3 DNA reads TGTGCCAGCAGCGTGACACCAGACACCGGGGAGCTGTTTTTT.

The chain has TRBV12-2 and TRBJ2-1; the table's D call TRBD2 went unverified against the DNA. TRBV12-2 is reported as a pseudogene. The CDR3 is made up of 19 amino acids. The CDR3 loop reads CASRLRWPLLAGAYNEQFF. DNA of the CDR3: TGTGCAAGTCGCCTAAGATGGCCCCTACTAGCGGGAGCCTACAATGAGCAGTTCTTC.

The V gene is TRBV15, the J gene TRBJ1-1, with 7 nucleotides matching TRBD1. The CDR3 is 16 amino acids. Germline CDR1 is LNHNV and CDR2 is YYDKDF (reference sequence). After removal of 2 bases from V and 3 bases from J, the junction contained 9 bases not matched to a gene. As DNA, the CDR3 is TGTGCCACCAGCAGACACGACAGGGCGGTTGACACTGAAGCTTTCTTT. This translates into CATSRHDRAVDTEAFF.

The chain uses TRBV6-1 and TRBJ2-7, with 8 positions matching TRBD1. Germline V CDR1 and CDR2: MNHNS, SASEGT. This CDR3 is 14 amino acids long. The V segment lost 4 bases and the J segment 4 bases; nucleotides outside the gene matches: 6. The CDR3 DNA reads TGTGCCAGCAGTGGCAGGGACAGGTCGTACGAGCAGTACTTC. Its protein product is CASSGRDRSYEQYF.

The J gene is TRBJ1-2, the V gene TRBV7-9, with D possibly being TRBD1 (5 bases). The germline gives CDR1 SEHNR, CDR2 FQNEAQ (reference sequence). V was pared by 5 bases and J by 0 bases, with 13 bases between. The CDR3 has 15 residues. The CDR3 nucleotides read TGTGCCAGCAGCCGAGCCGGGACTACTAACTATGGCTACACCTTC. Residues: CASSRAGTTNYGYTF.

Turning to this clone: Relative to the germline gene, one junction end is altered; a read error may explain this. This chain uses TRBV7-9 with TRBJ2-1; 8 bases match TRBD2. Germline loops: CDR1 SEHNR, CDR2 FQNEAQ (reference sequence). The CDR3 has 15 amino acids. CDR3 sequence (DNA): TGTTCCAGCAGCCCGAGGGGACTAGTCCCCAATGAGCAGTTCTTC. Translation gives CSSSPRGLVPNEQFF.

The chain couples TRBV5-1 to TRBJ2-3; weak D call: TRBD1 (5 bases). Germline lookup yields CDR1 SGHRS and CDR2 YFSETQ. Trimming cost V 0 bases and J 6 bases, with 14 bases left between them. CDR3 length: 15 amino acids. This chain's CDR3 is CASSLEGRFSDTQYF. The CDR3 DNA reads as TGCGCCAGCAGCTTGGAGGGGCGATTCTCTGATACGCAGTATTTT.

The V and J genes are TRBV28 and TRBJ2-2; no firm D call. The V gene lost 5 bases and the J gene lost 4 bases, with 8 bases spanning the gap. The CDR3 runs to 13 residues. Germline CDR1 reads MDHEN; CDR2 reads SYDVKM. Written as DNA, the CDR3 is TGTGCCAGCAGTCCCCCCAGCACCGGGGAGCTGTTTTTT. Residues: CASSPPSTGELFF.

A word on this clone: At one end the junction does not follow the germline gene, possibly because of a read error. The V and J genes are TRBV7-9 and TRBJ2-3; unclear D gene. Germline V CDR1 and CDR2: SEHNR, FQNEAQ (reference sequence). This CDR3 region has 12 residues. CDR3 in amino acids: CSSRTFTDTQYF. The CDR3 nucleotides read TGTTCCAGCAGAACATTCACAGATACGCAGTATTTT.

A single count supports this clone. CDR3 protein: CASSFGGEAFF. The CDR3 bases are TGTGCCAGCAGTTTCGGTGGTGAAGCTTTCTTT. The rearrangement uses TRBV7-8 and TRBJ1-1; D not resolved. Germline assignment: CDR1 SGHVS and CDR2 FQNEAQ. There are 11 residues in the CDR3. V lost 6 bases and J 7 bases, leaving 9 bases between the germline ends.

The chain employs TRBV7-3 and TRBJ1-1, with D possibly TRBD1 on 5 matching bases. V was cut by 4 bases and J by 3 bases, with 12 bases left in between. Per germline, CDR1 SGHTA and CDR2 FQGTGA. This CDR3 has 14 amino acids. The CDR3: CASSYSGWDTEAFF. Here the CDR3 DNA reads TGTGCCAGCAGCTACTCAGGGTGGGACACTGAAGCTTTCTTT. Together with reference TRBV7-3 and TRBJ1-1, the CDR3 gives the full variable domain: GAGVSQTPSNKVTEKGKYVELRCDPISGHTALYWYRQSLGQGPEFLIYFQGTGAADDSGLPNDRFFAVRPEGSVSTLKIQRTERGDSAVYLCASSYSGWDTEAFFGQGTRLTVV.

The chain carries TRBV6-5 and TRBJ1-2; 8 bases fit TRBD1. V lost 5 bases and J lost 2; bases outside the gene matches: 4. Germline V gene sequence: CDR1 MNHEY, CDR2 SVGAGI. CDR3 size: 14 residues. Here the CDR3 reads CASSRTGLNYGYTF. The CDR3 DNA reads TGTGCCAGCAGTCGGACAGGGCTCAACTATGGCTACACCTTC.

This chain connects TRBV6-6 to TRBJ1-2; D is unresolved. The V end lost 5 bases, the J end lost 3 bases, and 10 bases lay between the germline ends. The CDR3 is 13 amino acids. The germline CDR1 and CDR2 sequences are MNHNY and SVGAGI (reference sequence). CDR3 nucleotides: TGTGCCAGCAGTACGGCCGGGGACTATGGCTACACCTTC. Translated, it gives CASSTAGDYGYTF.

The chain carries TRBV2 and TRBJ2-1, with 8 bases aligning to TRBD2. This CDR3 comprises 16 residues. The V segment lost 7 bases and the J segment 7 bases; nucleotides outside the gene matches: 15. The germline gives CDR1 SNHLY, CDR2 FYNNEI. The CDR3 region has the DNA TGTGCCAGCACCCCCCCGGGGCTAGCGGGTGAAAATGAGCAGTTCTTC. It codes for CASTPPGLAGENEQFF.

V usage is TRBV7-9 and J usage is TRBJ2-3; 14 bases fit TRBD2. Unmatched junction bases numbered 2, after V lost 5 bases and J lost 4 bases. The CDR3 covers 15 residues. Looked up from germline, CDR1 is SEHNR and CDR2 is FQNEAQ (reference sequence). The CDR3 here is CASSRLAGGADTQYF. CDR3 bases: TGTGCCAGCAGCCGACTAGCGGGAGGGGCAGATACGCAGTATTTT.

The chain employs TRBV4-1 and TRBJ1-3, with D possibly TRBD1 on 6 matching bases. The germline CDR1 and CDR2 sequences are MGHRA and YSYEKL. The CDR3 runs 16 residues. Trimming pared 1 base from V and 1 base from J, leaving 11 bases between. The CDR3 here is CASSQVGGASGNTIYF. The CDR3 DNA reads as TGCGCCAGCAGCCAAGTAGGGGGGGCGTCTGGAAACACCATATATTTT.

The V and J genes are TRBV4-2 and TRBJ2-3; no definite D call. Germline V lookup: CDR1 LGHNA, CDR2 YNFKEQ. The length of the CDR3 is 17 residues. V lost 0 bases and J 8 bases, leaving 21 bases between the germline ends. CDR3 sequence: CASSQDYGLLGRSTQYF. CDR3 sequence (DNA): TGTGCCAGCAGCCAAGATTATGGGCTCCTCGGTCGGTCTACGCAGTATTTT.

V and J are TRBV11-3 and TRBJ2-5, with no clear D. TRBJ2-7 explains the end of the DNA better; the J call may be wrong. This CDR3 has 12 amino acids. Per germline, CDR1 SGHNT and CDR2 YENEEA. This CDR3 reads CASSDHNYEQYF. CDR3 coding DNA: TGTGCCAGCAGCGACCACAACTACGAGCAGTACTTC.